A single sample gave rise to the 14 T cell receptor beta chains below, sequenced in a study of Ad26.COV2.S vaccination and SARS-CoV-2 variants. The method was immunoSEQ multiplex PCR; TCRdb's version includes in-frame clones alone and lacks a portion of them. The table records about 480,000 clones, 87% of them present only once. As for treatment: some 19 received Ad26.COV2.S at low or high dose, single or two shots; about 5 received placebo; per-sample allocation not given. Sample collection was performed on day 63 after the first vaccine or placebo injection. The sample in question was peripheral blood, obtained in a trial of Ad26.COV2.S vaccine versus placebo. These receptors were collected from a person aged 18-60 years who received the Ad26.COV2.S COVID-19 vaccine or a placebo.

V usage is TRBV5-1 and J usage is TRBJ2-7, with 7 bases that match TRBD2. The germline gives CDR1 SGHRS, CDR2 YFSETQ. V lost 1 base and J lost 3; bases outside the gene matches: 1. The CDR3 covers 13 residues. This CDR3 is CASSLLADYEQYF. CDR3 nucleotides: TGCGCCAGCAGCTTGCTAGCGGACTACGAGCAGTACTTC.

This clone came up once. The chain links TRBV18 to TRBJ1-1; no clear D. Looked up from germline, CDR1 is KGHSH and CDR2 is LQKENI. The CDR3 totals 14 residues. V dropped 3 bases and J dropped 3 bases, with 11 bases sitting between them. The CDR3 reads CASSPSSVDTEAFF. The CDR3 nucleotides read TGTGCCAGCTCACCTTCTTCGGTGGACACTGAAGCTTTCTTT.

Only one count was recorded for this clone. This sequence joins TRBV29-1 and TRBJ2-7, with D perhaps TRBD2 (5 bases). Looked up from germline, CDR1 is SQVTM and CDR2 is ANQGSEA. The CDR3 loop spans 12 amino acids. The V end was cut by 7 bases, the J end by 2 bases, with 12 bases between. DNA for the CDR3: TGCAGCGCGGGATTCGCTACCTACGAGCAGTACTTC. Encoded protein: CSAGFATYEQYF.

V and J are TRBV18 and TRBJ1-5; weak D call: TRBD1 (5 bases). CDR3 size: 14 residues. Germline CDR1 reads KGHSH; CDR2 reads LQKENI. Trimming cost V 2 bases and J 3 bases, with 8 bases left between them. The CDR3 region is CASSPAGNNQPQHF. The CDR3 bases are TGTGCCAGCTCACCAGCAGGGAACAATCAGCCCCAGCATTTT.

This clone appeared a single time. V and J are TRBV19 and TRBJ2-1; the match to TRBD2 covers 11 bases. Germline V gives CDR1 LNHDA, CDR2 SQIVND (reference sequence). The CDR3 covers 14 residues. Trimming cost V 9 bases and J 6 bases; bases outside gene matches: 7. In DNA form, the CDR3 reads TGTGCCAGCCAACTAGCGGGAGTCGGCAATGAGCAGTTCTTC. It yields the protein CASQLAGVGNEQFF.

CDR3 region: CASSLGTGRPYEQYF. CDR3 coding DNA: TGTGCCAGCAGCCTTGGGACGGGGAGACCCTACGAGCAGTACTTC. The rearrangement joins TRBV7-2 to TRBJ2-7, with D perhaps given as TRBD1 or TRBD2 (5 bases each). V was shortened by 5 bases and J by 2 bases, with 16 bases between the two germline ends. This CDR3 spans 15 amino acids. Per germline, CDR1 SGHTA and CDR2 FQGNSA.

V usage is TRBV28 and J usage is TRBJ2-6; D assignment may be TRBD1 or TRBD2 (5 bases each). The V gene lost 2 bases and the J gene lost 4 bases, with 9 bases spanning the gap. Germline CDR1 MDHEN, CDR2 SYDVKM. The CDR3 extends over 15 amino acids. CDR3 sequence: CASSLPGPGANVLTF. The CDR3 nucleotides read TGTGCCAGCAGTTTACCGGGGCCCGGGGCCAACGTCCTGACTTTC.

The chain couples TRBV27 to TRBJ1-1; D remains ambiguous. This CDR3 has 14 residues. Per the germline V gene, CDR1 is MNHEY and CDR2 is SMNVEV (reference sequence). Trimming took off 3 bases at V and 1 base at J, with 9 bases between the two ends. CDR3 in DNA: TGTGCCAGCAGTTTGGCGCGAGGGAACACTGAAGCTTTCTTT. Protein: CASSLARGNTEAFF.

The CDR3 reads CASSPRDRGSDTQYF. The DNA for the CDR3 is TGTGCCAGCAGCCCTCGGGACAGGGGGTCGGATACGCAGTATTTT. The chain combines TRBV27 with TRBJ2-3, with TRBD1 identical over 11 bases. Germline CDR1 MNHEY, CDR2 SMNVEV (reference sequence). The V segment lost 6 bases and the J segment 6 bases; nucleotides outside the gene matches: 8. The CDR3 sequence is 15 residues long.

The rearrangement links TRBV5-1 to TRBJ2-7; D remains ambiguous. The V gene's germline CDR1 is SGHRS and CDR2 YFSETQ. This CDR3 is built from 16 residues. The ends were cut back, 0 bases at V and 6 bases at J, with 19 bases in the middle. This CDR3 reads CASSLDSGPTLGEQYF. The CDR3 nucleotides are TGCGCCAGCAGCTTGGACTCCGGGCCGACTCTGGGCGAGCAGTACTTC.

V and J are TRBV7-2 and TRBJ2-1, with 8 bases aligning to TRBD2. Germline assignment: CDR1 SGHTA and CDR2 FQGNSA. CDR3 length: 18 residues. V shed 1 base and J 0 bases; nucleotides not matched to a gene: 8. CDR3 protein: CASSLVGSGMLSYNEQFF. The CDR3 nucleotides read TGTGCCAGCAGCTTAGTCGGTAGCGGGATGCTCTCCTACAATGAGCAGTTCTTC.

The genes are TRBV3-1 (or the pseudogene TRBV3-2) and TRBJ2-7; no reliable D call. Germline CDR1 and CDR2: LGHDT and YNNKEL (reference sequence). The CDR3 extends over 14 amino acids. Deletions cut 1 base from V and 3 bases from J, with 10 bases between. The CDR3 loop is CASSQGGPVYEQYF. The CDR3 DNA reads TGTGCCAGCAGCCAAGGGGGTCCAGTCTACGAGCAGTACTTC.

The V gene is TRBV5-6, the J gene TRBJ1-1; perhaps TRBD1 as D (6 bases). Germline V gene sequence: CDR1 SGHDT, CDR2 YYEEEE. The CDR3 is 14 residues long. Trimming took off 4 bases at V and 6 bases at J, with 16 bases between the two ends. The CDR3 reads CASSEPDRWAEAFF. CDR3 coding DNA: TGTGCCAGCAGCGAACCTGACAGGTGGGCTGAAGCTTTCTTT.

Only a few counts were recorded for this clone. The rearrangement joins TRBV19 to TRBJ2-2; D ambiguous. The CDR3 extends over 15 amino acids. V lost 0 bases and J 6 bases, leaving 11 bases between the germline ends. The germline V gene encodes CDR1 LNHDA and CDR2 SQIVND (reference sequence). CDR3 in amino acids: CASSIDGSTAGELFF. DNA of the CDR3: TGTGCCAGTAGTATAGATGGGTCTACCGCCGGGGAGCTGTTTTTT.